These 11 T cell receptor beta chains were sequenced from one sample in a study of T cells in Graves' hyperthyroidism and ophthalmopathy. RNA transcripts provided the source from which TCR beta CDR3 regions were amplified. With the HTBI primer set, the TCR CDR3 went through a first round of RT-PCR. TCRdb re-analysed the multiplex PCR reads in MiXCR, keeping a single row per CDR3 protein. Of around 350,000 distinct CDR3 sequences listed, around 14% were seen once; the top ten hold approximately 30%. The specimen was blood. These receptors were collected from a woman between 18 and 29 years old with Graves' hyperthyroidism that later progressed to Graves' ophthalmopathy.

This clonotype was seen repeatedly, ten times or more. The rearrangement uses TRBV20-1 and TRBJ2-5, with D perhaps matching TRBD2 (6 bases). Trimming removed 6 bases at V and 4 bases at J, with 15 bases between. The length of the CDR3 is 13 residues. Germline V CDR1 and CDR2: DFQATT, SNEGSKA (reference sequence). The CDR3 protein is CSAGGGSPETQYF. CDR3 in DNA: TGCAGTGCGGGGGGAGGATCCCCAGAGACCCAGTACTTC.

CDR3 nucleotide sequence: TGTGCCACCAGCAGGACAGGGCTGACCGGGGAGCTGTTTTTT. As protein: CATSRTGLTGELFF. The rearrangement links TRBV15 to TRBJ2-2; 7 nucleotides match TRBD1. Trimming removed 3 bases from V and 5 bases from J; junction bases left unmatched: 3. This CDR3 is 14 amino acids long. Germline loops: CDR1 LNHNV, CDR2 YYDKDF (reference sequence).

This chain links TRBV30 with TRBJ1-5; possibly TRBD1 for D (5 bases). V was shortened by 4 bases and J by 1 base, with 11 bases between the two germline ends. Per the germline V gene, CDR1 is GTSNPN and CDR2 is SVGIG (reference sequence). This CDR3 has 14 residues. The CDR3: CAWTPGLSNQPQHF. Here the CDR3 DNA reads TGTGCCTGGACCCCGGGACTGAGCAATCAGCCCCAGCATTTT.

This clonotype was seen a handful of times. The chain is built from TRBV27 and TRBJ2-7, with 8 bases identical to TRBD2. The J segment lost 7 bases and the V segment lost 5 bases, leaving 19 bases of the junction unmatched. This CDR3 spans 17 amino acids. Germline loops: CDR1 MNHEY, CDR2 SMNVEV (reference sequence). CDR3 DNA: TGTGCCAGCAGTGCCGGCGATATCTGGCGGGGGGTGAGAGAGCAGTACTTC. It encodes CASSAGDIWRGVREQYF.

This clonotype was counted ten times or more. The chain employs TRBV20-1 and TRBJ2-2; 9 nucleotides match TRBD1. The CDR3 spans 14 residues. The V gene end was trimmed by 2 bases and the J gene end by 5 bases; junction bases not matched to a gene: 3. Germline assignment: CDR1 DFQATT and CDR2 SNEGSKA (reference sequence). CDR3 coding DNA: TGCAGTGCTAGACCGGACAGGGGAACCGGGGAGCTGTTTTTT. Protein sequence: CSARPDRGTGELFF.

This clonotype was counted a few times. The J gene is TRBJ2-5, the V gene TRBV6-1; 11 positions agree with TRBD2. V was pared by 3 bases and J by 11 bases, with 2 bases of the junction left unmatched. The length of the CDR3 is 12 residues. Looked up from germline, CDR1 is MNHNS and CDR2 is SASEGT. CDR3 protein: CASSEGLAVQYF. Here the CDR3 DNA reads TGTGCCAGCAGTGAGGGACTAGCGGTACAGTACTTC.

This clonotype was seen ten or more times. The chain couples TRBV6-2 or TRBV6-3 to TRBJ1-1, with 10 bases fitting TRBD1. This CDR3 has 13 residues. J lost 7 bases, V lost 7 bases, and 6 bases had no gene match. Germline V gene sequence: CDR1 MNHEY, CDR2 SVGEGT. The chain's CDR3 is CASNSGTGVEAFF. In DNA, the CDR3 is TGTGCCAGCAATTCCGGGACAGGGGTTGAAGCTTTCTTT.

CDR3 sequence: CASSYRDRVGYGYTF. CDR3 in DNA: TGCGCCAGCAGTTACCGGGACAGGGTGGGCTATGGCTACACCTTC. V is TRBV10-2 and J is TRBJ1-2; 9 bases agree with TRBD1. CDR3 length equals 15 residues. Per the germline V gene, CDR1 is WSHSY and CDR2 is SAAADI. The ends lost 5 bases at V and 4 bases at J; junction bases unmatched: 8.

In its sample, this clonotype was seen many times. The CDR3 DNA sequence: TGCAGTGCTCGGACAGGGATTAGCAATCAGCCCCAGCATTTT. As protein: CSARTGISNQPQHF. The rearrangement joins TRBV20-1 to TRBJ1-5; 8 nucleotides align to TRBD1. The germline V gene has CDR1 DFQATT and CDR2 SNEGSKA (reference sequence). This CDR3 comprises 14 residues. With V trimmed by 5 bases and J by 0 bases, 3 bases remained unmatched.

A word on this clonotype: A much larger clone is a single base away; this may be a read error. The chain couples TRBV12-3 or TRBV12-4 to TRBJ2-3; the D gene is possibly TRBD1 (7 bases). Deletions cut 6 bases from V and 4 bases from J, with 14 bases between. The CDR3 has 14 amino acids. In nucleotides, the CDR3 is TGTGCCAGCAGCCAGGGGGGATCCCCAGATACGCAGTATTTT. It codes for CASSQGGSPDTQYF.

This clonotype was observed many times. The chain recombines TRBV5-1 with TRBJ2-1; 13 nucleotides align to TRBD2. The germline CDR1 and CDR2 sequences are SGHRS and YFSETQ. This CDR3 region has 17 residues. The V and J ends lost 1 base and 3 bases, in that order; junction bases with no gene match: 4. CDR3 in amino acids: CASSLTSGRELYNEQFF. In DNA, the CDR3 is TGCGCCAGCAGCTTGACTAGCGGGAGGGAACTCTACAATGAGCAGTTCTTC.